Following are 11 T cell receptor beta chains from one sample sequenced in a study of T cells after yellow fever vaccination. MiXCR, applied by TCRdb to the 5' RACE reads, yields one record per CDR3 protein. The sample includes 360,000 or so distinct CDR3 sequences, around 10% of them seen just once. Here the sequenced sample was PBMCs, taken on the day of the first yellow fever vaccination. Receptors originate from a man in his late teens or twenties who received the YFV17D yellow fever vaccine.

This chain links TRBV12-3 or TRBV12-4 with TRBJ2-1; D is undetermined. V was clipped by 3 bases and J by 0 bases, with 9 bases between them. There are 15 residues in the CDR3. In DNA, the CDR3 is TGTGCCAGCAGTTTTAAAGGCAGCTCCTACAATGAGCAGTTCTTC. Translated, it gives CASSFKGSSYNEQFF.

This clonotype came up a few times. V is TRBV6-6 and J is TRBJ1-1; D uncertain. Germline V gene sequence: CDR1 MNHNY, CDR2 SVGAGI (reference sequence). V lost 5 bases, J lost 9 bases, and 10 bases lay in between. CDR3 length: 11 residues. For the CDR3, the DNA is TGTGCCAGCAGTGCATCCGGGAAAGCTTTCTTT. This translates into CASSASGKAFF.

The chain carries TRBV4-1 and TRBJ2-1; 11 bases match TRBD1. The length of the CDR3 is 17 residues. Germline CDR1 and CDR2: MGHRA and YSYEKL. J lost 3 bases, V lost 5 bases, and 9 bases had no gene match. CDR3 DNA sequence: TGCGCCAGCAGCACCCGGACAGGGGGCTATGGCTACAATGAGCAGTTCTTC. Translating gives CASSTRTGGYGYNEQFF.

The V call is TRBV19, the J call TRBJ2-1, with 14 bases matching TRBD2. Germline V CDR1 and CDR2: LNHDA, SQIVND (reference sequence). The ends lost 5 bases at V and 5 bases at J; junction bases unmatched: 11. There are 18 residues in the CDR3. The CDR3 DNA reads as TGTGCCAGTAGTCCCAGACTAGCGGGGGGGCCCCGACACAATGAGCAGTTCTTC. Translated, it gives CASSPRLAGGPRHNEQFF.

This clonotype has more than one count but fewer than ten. The CDR3 spells CASSLGLALGDSYNEQFF. The CDR3 nucleotides are TGTGCCAGCAGCTTGGGACTAGCGTTAGGAGACTCCTACAATGAGCAGTTCTTC. The rearrangement joins TRBV11-1 to TRBJ2-1; 10 bases fit TRBD2. Germline V gene lookup returns CDR1 SGHAT and CDR2 FQDESV (reference sequence). This CDR3 has 18 amino acids. J lost 0 bases, V lost 3 bases, and 8 bases had no gene match. Full variable domain (missing parts from reference TRBV11-1 and TRBJ2-1): EAEVAQSPRYKITEKSQAVAFWCDPISGHATLYWYRQILGQGPELLVQFQDESVVDDSQLPKDRFSAERLKGVDSTLKIQPAELGDSAMYLCASSLGLALGDSYNEQFFGPGTRLTVL.

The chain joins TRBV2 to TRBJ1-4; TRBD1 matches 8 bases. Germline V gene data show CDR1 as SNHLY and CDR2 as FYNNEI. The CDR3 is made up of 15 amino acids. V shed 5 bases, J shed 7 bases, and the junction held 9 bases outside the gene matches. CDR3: CASSITGGRGEKLFF. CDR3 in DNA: TGTGCCAGCAGTATTACAGGGGGAAGGGGTGAAAAACTGTTTTTT.

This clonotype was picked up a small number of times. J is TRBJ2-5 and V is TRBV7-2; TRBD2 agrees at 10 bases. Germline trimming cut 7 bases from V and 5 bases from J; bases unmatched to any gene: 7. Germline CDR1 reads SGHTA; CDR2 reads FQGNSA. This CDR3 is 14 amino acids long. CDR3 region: CASTMNSGGETQYF. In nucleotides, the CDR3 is TGTGCCAGCACCATGAATAGCGGGGGGGAGACCCAGTACTTC.

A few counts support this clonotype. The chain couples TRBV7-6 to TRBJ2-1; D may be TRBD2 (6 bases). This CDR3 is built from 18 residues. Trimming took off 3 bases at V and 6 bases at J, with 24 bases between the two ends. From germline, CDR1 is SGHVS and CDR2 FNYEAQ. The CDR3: CASSFGAIRGISGNEQFF. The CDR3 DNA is TGTGCCAGCAGCTTTGGCGCTATACGGGGGATATCAGGCAATGAGCAGTTCTTC.

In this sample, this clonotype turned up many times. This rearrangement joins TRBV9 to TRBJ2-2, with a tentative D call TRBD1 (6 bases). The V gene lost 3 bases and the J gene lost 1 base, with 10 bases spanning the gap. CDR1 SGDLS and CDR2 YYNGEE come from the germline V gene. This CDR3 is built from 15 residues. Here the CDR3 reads CASSGDIRNTGELFF. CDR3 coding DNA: TGTGCCAGCAGCGGGGACATCCGGAACACCGGGGAGCTGTTTTTT.

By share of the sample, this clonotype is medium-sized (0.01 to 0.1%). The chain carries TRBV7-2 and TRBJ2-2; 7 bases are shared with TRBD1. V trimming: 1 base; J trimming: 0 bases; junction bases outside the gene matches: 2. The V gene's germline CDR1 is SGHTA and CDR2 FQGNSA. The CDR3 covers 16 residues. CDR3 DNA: TGTGCCAGCAGCTTAGTAGGGGGCGCGAACACCGGGGAGCTGTTTTTT. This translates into CASSLVGGANTGELFF.

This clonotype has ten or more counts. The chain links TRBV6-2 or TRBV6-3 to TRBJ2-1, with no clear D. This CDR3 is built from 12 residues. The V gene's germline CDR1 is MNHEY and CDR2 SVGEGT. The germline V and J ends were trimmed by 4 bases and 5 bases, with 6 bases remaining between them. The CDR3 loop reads CASSLSHNEQFF. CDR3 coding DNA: TGTGCCAGCAGTTTATCCCACAATGAGCAGTTCTTC.